The 6 T cell receptor beta chains listed next were all sequenced from one sample in a study of T cells in Graves' hyperthyroidism and ophthalmopathy. RNA transcripts were the template for amplifying TCR beta CDR3 regions. In the first-round RT-PCR of the TCR CDR3, the HTBI primer set was used. TCRdb recomputed calls from the multiplex PCR reads with MiXCR, one row per CDR3 protein. This sample carries fewer than 500,000 distinct CDR3 sequences, less than 15% of them seen once, and the ten largest clones take less than 25%. Sequencing used blood. These receptors originate from a man aged 25-40 years with Graves' hyperthyroidism that later progressed to Graves' ophthalmopathy.

This clonotype was recorded at least ten times. The chain combines TRBV11-3 with TRBJ2-5, with D possibly being TRBD2 (7 bases). Germline V gives CDR1 SGHNT, CDR2 YENEEA. The CDR3 runs to 16 residues. Trimming cost V 5 bases and J 5 bases, with 21 bases left between them. In DNA form, the CDR3 reads TGTGCCAGCAGCCAGGCGGGGGCGGTGCTAAAGGAGACCCAGTACTTC. It translates to CASSQAGAVLKETQYF.

This clonotype was found a few times. This chain links TRBV5-1 with TRBJ1-1; possibly TRBD1 for D (5 bases). The V end was cut by 4 bases, the J end by 0 bases, with 19 bases between. This CDR3 is 17 amino acids long. Germline assignment: CDR1 SGHRS and CDR2 YFSETQ. The CDR3 loop is CASSLNPAGLVNTEAFF. CDR3 DNA sequence: TGCGCCAGCAGCCTCAACCCAGCGGGGCTGGTGAACACTGAAGCTTTCTTT. Based on the CDR3 plus reference TRBV5-1 and TRBJ1-1, the full variable domain is KAGVTQTPRYLIKTRGQQVTLSCSPISGHRSVSWYQQTPGQGLQFLFEYFSETQRNKGNFPGRFSGRQFSNSRSEMNVSTLELGDSALYLCASSLNPAGLVNTEAFFGQGTRLTVV.

This clonotype was seen many times. The chain uses TRBV7-9 and TRBJ1-6; D not certain. Trimming pared 0 bases from V and 0 bases from J, leaving 6 bases between. From germline, CDR1 is SEHNR and CDR2 FQNEAQ (reference sequence). The CDR3 totals 16 residues. As DNA, the CDR3 is TGTGCCAGCAGCTTAGCTGCGAGCTCCTATAATTCACCCCTCCACTTT. It encodes CASSLAASSYNSPLHF.

This clonotype was observed many times. The chain carries TRBV28 and TRBJ1-2; D is ambiguous. V was trimmed by 1 base and J by 8 bases, leaving 5 bases between them. CDR3 size: 11 residues. CDR1 and CDR2 from the germline V gene are MDHEN and SYDVKM. The CDR3 region has the DNA TGTGCCAGCAGTTTATCAAGGGGCTACACCTTC. As protein: CASSLSRGYTF.

This clonotype has just a few counts. The chain employs TRBV18 and TRBJ2-5; D is tentatively TRBD1 or TRBD2 (5 bases each). Germline CDR1 KGHSH, CDR2 LQKENI. Trimming took 0 bases from V and 5 from J, leaving 10 bases between them. The length of the CDR3 is 14 residues. The DNA for the CDR3 is TGTGCCAGCTCACCACCGGGGACGGCGGAGACCCAGTACTTC. Encoded protein: CASSPPGTAETQYF.

This chain connects TRBV5-4 to TRBJ1-6; 8 nucleotides line up with TRBD1. The CDR3 sequence is 14 residues long. The germline V gene has CDR1 SGHNT and CDR2 YYREEE (reference sequence). V gave up 3 bases and J gave up 10 bases; unmatched junction bases: 6. The CDR3 reads CASSSGQGWSPLHF. The CDR3 coding sequence is TGTGCCAGCAGCTCTGGACAGGGATGGTCACCCCTCCACTTT.